This entry describes one T cell receptor beta chain. The record originates from a study of blood T cells in healthy people across ages. V was shortened by 0 bases and J by 5 bases, with 19 bases between the two germline ends. Per the germline V gene, CDR1 is SGHDT and CDR2 is YYEEEE. The CDR3 is 17 amino acids. Alongside a J-beta primer mix, a sample-barcoded 5' primer served in a second PCR lasting roughly 7 to 11 cycles. Each CDR3 protein gets one entry after TCRdb re-called the 5' RACE reads with MiXCR. The sample lists almost 1 million distinct CDR3 sequences; approximately 50% were seen once. The sequence was collected from a woman in her sixties in good health. The rearrangement uses TRBV5-6 and TRBJ2-3; D not resolved. Sequenced: blood. CDR3 DNA: TGTGCCAGCAGCTTGGTGAGGCGGACCCCTGGGGAAGATACGCAGTATTTT. Protein sequence: CASSLVRRTPGEDTQYF.